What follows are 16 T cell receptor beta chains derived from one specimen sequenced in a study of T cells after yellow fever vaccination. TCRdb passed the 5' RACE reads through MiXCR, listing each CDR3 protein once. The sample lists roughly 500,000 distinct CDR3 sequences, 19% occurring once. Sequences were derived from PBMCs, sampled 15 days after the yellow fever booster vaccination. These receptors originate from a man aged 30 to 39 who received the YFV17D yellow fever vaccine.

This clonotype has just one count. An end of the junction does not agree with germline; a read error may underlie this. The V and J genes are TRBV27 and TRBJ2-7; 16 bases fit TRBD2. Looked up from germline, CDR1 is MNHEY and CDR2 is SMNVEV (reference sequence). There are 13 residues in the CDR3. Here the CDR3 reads CASSPTGLAGGTF. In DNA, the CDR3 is TGTGCCAGCAGTCCGACGGGACTAGCGGGGGGGACCTTC.

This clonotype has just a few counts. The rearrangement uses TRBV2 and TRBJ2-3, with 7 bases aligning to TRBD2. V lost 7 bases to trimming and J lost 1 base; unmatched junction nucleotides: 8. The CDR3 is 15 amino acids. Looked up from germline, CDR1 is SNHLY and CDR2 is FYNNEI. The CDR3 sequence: CASTIGGTRTDTQYF. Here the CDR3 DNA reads TGTGCCAGCACCATCGGGGGGACCCGCACAGATACGCAGTATTTT.

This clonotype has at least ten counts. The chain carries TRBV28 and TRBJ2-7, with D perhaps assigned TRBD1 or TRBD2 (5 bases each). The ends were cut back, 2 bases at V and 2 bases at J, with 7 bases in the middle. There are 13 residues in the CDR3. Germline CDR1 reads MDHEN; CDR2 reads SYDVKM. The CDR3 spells CASSLEGPYEQYF. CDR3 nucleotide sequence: TGTGCCAGCAGTTTAGAGGGACCCTACGAGCAGTACTTC.

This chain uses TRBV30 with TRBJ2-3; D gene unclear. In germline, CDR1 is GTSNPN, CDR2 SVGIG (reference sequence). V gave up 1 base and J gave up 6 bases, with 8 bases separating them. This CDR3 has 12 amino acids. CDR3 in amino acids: CAWSAWQDTQYF. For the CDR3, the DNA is TGTGCCTGGAGTGCCTGGCAGGATACGCAGTATTTT.

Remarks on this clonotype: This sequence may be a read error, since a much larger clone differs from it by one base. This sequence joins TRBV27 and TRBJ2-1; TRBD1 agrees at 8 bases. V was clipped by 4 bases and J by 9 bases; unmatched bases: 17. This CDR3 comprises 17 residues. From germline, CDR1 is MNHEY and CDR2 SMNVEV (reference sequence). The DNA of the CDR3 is TGTGCCAGCAGTTCAACACACATTTCGGGACAGGAGCTTGAGCAGTTCTTC. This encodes CASSSTHISGQELEQFF.

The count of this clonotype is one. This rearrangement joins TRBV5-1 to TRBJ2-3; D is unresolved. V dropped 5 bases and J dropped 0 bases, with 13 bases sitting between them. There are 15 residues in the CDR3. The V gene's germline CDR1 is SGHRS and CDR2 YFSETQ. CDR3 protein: CASRQTPSSTDTQYF. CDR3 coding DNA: TGCGCCAGCAGACAGACACCGTCTAGCACAGATACGCAGTATTTT.

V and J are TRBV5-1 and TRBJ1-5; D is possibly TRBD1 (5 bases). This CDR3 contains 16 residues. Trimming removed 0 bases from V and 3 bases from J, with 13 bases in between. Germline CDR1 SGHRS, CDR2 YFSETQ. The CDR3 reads CASSLGGRGTNQPQHF. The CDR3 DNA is TGCGCCAGCAGCTTGGGCGGTAGGGGAACCAATCAGCCCCAGCATTTT.

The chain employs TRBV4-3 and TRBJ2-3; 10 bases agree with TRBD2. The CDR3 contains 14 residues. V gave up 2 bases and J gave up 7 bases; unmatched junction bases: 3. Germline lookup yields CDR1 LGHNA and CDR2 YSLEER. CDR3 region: CASSQLAGANTQYF. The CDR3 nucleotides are TGCGCCAGCAGCCAACTAGCGGGAGCAAATACGCAGTATTTT.

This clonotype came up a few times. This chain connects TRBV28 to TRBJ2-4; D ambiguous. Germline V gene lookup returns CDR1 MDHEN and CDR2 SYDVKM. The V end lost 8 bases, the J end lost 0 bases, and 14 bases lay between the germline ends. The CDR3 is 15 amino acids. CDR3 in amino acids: CASSTGGLAKNIQYF. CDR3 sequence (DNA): TGTGCCAGCTCCACCGGCGGTCTAGCCAAAAACATTCAGTACTTC.

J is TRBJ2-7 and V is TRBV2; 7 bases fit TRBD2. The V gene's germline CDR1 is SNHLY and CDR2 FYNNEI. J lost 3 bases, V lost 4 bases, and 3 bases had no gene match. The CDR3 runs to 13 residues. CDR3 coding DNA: TGTGCCAGCAGTGGAGAGCGGGGCTACGAGCAGTACTTC. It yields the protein CASSGERGYEQYF. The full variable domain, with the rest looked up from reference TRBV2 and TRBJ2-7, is EPEVTQTPSHQVTQMGQEVILRCVPISNHLYFYWYRQILGQKVEFLVSFYNNEISEKSEIFDDQFSVERPDGSNFTLKIRSTKLEDSAMYFCASSGERGYEQYFGPGTRLTVT.

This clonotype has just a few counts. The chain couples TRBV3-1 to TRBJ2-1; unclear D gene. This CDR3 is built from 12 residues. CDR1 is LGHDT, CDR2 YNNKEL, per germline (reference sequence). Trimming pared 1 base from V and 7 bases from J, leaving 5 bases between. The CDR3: CASSQVVNEQFF. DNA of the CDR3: TGTGCCAGCAGCCAAGTGGTTAATGAGCAGTTCTTC.

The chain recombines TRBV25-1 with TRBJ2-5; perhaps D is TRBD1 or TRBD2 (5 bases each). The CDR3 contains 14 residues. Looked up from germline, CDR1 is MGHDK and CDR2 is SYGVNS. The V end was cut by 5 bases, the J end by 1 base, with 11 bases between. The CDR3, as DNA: TGTGCCAGCAGTATATCGGGGCTCCAAGAGACCCAGTACTTC. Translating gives CASSISGLQETQYF.

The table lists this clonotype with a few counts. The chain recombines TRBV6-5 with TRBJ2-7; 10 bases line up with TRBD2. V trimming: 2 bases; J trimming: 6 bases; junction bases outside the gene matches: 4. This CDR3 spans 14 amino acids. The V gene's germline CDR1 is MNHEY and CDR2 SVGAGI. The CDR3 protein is CASSYSGLAAEQYF. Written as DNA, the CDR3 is TGTGCCAGCAGTTACAGTGGACTAGCGGCCGAGCAGTACTTC.

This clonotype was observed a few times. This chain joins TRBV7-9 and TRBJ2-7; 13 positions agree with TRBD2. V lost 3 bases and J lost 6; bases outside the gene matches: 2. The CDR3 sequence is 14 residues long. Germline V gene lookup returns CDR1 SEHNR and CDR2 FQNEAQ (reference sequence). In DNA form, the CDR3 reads TGTGCCAGCAGCTTGGGACTAGCGGGACCCGAGCAGTACTTC. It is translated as CASSLGLAGPEQYF.

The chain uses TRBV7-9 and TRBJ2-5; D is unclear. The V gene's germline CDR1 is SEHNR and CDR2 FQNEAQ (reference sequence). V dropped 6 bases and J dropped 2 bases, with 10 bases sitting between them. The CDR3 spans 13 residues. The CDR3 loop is CASRGRPQETQYF. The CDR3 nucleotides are TGTGCCAGCAGGGGCAGGCCTCAAGAGACCCAGTACTTC.

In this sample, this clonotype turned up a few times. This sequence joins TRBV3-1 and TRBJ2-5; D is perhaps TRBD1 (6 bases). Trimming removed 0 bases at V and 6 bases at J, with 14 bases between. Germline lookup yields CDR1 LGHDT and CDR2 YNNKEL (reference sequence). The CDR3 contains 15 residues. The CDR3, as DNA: TGTGCCAGCAGCCAAGATTCGACGAGGGGGAAGACCCAGTACTTC. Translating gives CASSQDSTRGKTQYF.